The text below deals with one T cell receptor (beta chain). What it binds is not known. The data originate from a study of OX40 agonist ivuxolimab in advanced cancers. V lost 3 bases, J lost 2 bases, and 15 bases lay in between. The CDR3 totals 16 residues. Germline CDR1 LNHDA, CDR2 SQIVND (reference sequence). The data were produced by immunoSEQ multiplex PCR, yet TCRdb's version contains in-frame clones alone and is incomplete. The sample yields 90,000 to 120,000 clones, around 93% seen once. Study-level findings and limits: Low clonal expansion, among the lowest seen, marked partial responders at 0.1-3.0 mg/kg.

The sequence was obtained from an adult with an advanced solid tumor such as melanoma, head and neck, liver or kidney cancer. The specimen comprised CD4+ or CD8+ T cells sorted from blood, sampled in a trial of the OX40 agonist ivuxolimab. J is TRBJ2-3 and V is TRBV19; possible D gene TRBD2, 6 bases. CDR3 bases: TGTGCCAGTAGTATCACGGGGGTCGGTCCCACAGATACGCAGTATTTT. It yields the protein CASSITGVGPTDTQYF.